These 32 T cell receptor beta chains came from one sample sequenced in a study of control samples from healthy donors and cancer patients. The protocol was immunoSEQ multiplex PCR, while the TCRdb copy is restricted to in-frame clones and leaves out a portion. Among 190,000 or so clones listed, 90% to 95% were seen once. The specimen was blood. The source is a man younger than 35 in good health.

This chain's CDR3 is CASSPGQVQETQYF. The CDR3 DNA follows: TGTGCCAGCTCACCGGGACAGGTTCAAGAGACCCAGTACTTC. V usage is TRBV18 and J usage is TRBJ2-5; 8 bases align to TRBD1. Germline CDR1 and CDR2: KGHSH and LQKENI. The CDR3 runs to 14 residues. With V trimmed by 3 bases and J by 2 bases, 2 bases remained unmatched.

The chain has TRBV5-1 and TRBJ2-3; 8 nucleotides align to TRBD2. The CDR3 spans 17 residues. Unmatched junction bases numbered 8, after V lost 0 bases and J lost 2 bases. The germline V gene has CDR1 SGHRS and CDR2 YFSETQ. CDR3 nucleotides: TGCGCCAGCAGCTTGGGGGTTGCGGGGGGCCACACAGATACGCAGTATTTT. It codes for CASSLGVAGGHTDTQYF.

The gene calls are TRBV19 and TRBJ2-7; no firm D call. The germline V gene has CDR1 LNHDA and CDR2 SQIVND (reference sequence). V was clipped by 2 bases and J by 1 base, with 6 bases between them. The CDR3 covers 13 residues. The CDR3 sequence: CASSIRESYEQYF. The CDR3 nucleotides are TGTGCCAGTAGTATAAGGGAATCCTACGAGCAGTACTTC.

V and J are TRBV2 and TRBJ2-7; 8 bases fit TRBD1. V lost 10 bases to trimming and J lost 3 bases; unmatched junction nucleotides: 11. CDR3 length equals 14 residues. Per the germline V gene, CDR1 is SNHLY and CDR2 is FYNNEI. CDR3 nucleotides: TGTGCCACCCTCCCGGGAGACAGGGGCTACGAGCAGTACTTC. Encoded protein: CATLPGDRGYEQYF.

About this clone: The same CDR3 can be traced to other DNA sequences in this sample. V gene TRBV2 combines with J gene TRBJ1-5; TRBD1 might be the D (5 bases). The V end was cut by 3 bases, the J end by 4 bases, with 7 bases between. Germline assignment: CDR1 SNHLY and CDR2 FYNNEI. The CDR3 extends over 13 amino acids. The CDR3 loop is CASSEQGNQPQHF. In DNA, the CDR3 is TGTGCCAGCAGTGAGCAGGGTAATCAGCCCCAGCATTTT.

This clone was picked up one time. The chain uses TRBV6-5 and TRBJ1-2; 8 bases are a match to TRBD1. Trimming removed 8 bases from V and 2 bases from J; junction bases left unmatched: 4. Per the germline V gene, CDR1 is MNHEY and CDR2 is SVGAGI. This CDR3 is 13 amino acids long. The CDR3 sequence is CASDRTGNYGYTF. As DNA, the CDR3 is TGTGCCAGCGACCGGACAGGGAACTATGGCTACACCTTC.

The CDR3 DNA reads as TGTGCCAGCAGCCAGTCGATGACAGGGAATCAGCCCCAGCATTTT. This sequence encodes CASSQSMTGNQPQHF. The J gene is TRBJ1-5, the V gene TRBV3-1 (or the pseudogene TRBV3-2); 7 nucleotides agree with TRBD1. The CDR3 has 15 amino acids. V lost 3 bases, J lost 4 bases, and 6 bases stayed unmatched. Germline CDR1 and CDR2: LGHDT and YNNKEL (reference sequence).

The J gene is TRBJ2-3, the V gene TRBV3-1 (or the pseudogene TRBV3-2); D remains ambiguous. Trimming pared 7 bases from V and 8 bases from J, leaving 10 bases between. The CDR3 covers 11 residues. Germline V lookup: CDR1 LGHDT, CDR2 YNNKEL (reference sequence). The CDR3 DNA follows: TGTGCCAGCACCAACTCTGGTACGCAGTATTTT. It encodes CASTNSGTQYF.

This chain links TRBV30 with TRBJ1-5; D possibly corresponds to TRBD1 (5 bases). The V end was cut by 2 bases, the J end by 10 bases, with 12 bases between. Germline CDR1 reads GTSNPN; CDR2 reads SVGIG (reference sequence). There are 12 residues in the CDR3. CDR3 in amino acids: CAWSNIGAPQHF. CDR3 DNA: TGTGCCTGGAGTAATATAGGGGCTCCCCAGCATTTT.

The rearrangement uses TRBV29-1 and TRBJ2-7, with a weak D call TRBD1 (6 bases). Trimming left V 3 bases short and J 3 bases short, with 18 bases between. The CDR3 is 15 residues long. Germline CDR1 reads SQVTM; CDR2 reads ANQGSEA. The CDR3 region has the DNA TGCAGCGTTGAGATGTTGACAGGCCCGGTCTACGAGCAGTACTTC. Residues: CSVEMLTGPVYEQYF.

This chain links TRBV7-9 with TRBJ2-7, with unresolved D. CDR1 is SEHNR and CDR2 is FQNEAQ in the germline V gene (reference sequence). The CDR3 sequence is 15 residues long. V dropped 5 bases and J dropped 7 bases, with 21 bases sitting between them. CDR3 residues: CASSPPLTRFYEQYF. In nucleotides, the CDR3 is TGTGCCAGCAGCCCCCCTTTGACCAGGTTCTATGAGCAGTACTTC.

The chain combines TRBV14 with TRBJ2-3, with D maybe TRBD2 (6 bases). V gave up 0 bases and J gave up 0 bases, with 16 bases separating them. The germline CDR1 and CDR2 sequences are SGHDN and FVKESK. There are 18 residues in the CDR3. CDR3 amino acids: CASSQDRGTPTSTDTQYF. Here the CDR3 DNA reads TGTGCCAGCAGCCAAGATCGGGGGACGCCTACTAGCACAGATACGCAGTATTTT.

V is TRBV6-4 and J is TRBJ2-7; D is unresolved. The CDR3 sequence is 13 residues long. Germline lookup yields CDR1 MRHNA and CDR2 SNTAGT. V was pared by 10 bases and J by 4 bases, with 17 bases between. The CDR3 DNA reads as TGTGCCACCCTTCGGCCCGAGAATTACGAGCAGTACTTC. Its translation is CATLRPENYEQYF.

The gene calls are TRBV6-5 and TRBJ1-3, with 8 nucleotides matching TRBD1. Germline trimming cut 5 bases from V and 2 bases from J; bases unmatched to any gene: 2. The CDR3 has 14 amino acids. Looked up from germline, CDR1 is MNHEY and CDR2 is SVGAGI. CDR3 nucleotides: TGTGCCAGCAGTAAGGACAGGGCTGGAAACACCATATATTTT. It encodes CASSKDRAGNTIYF.

The genes are TRBV7-8 and TRBJ2-7; D not certain. The germline CDR1 and CDR2 sequences are SGHVS and FQNEAQ. V was cut by 3 bases and J by 3 bases, with 9 bases left in between. The CDR3 has 13 amino acids. CDR3 DNA: TGTGCCAGCAGCTTGCAGCGAGACTACGAGCAGTACTTC. This translates into CASSLQRDYEQYF.

The CDR3 bases are TGCGCCAGCAGCTTGGTGGGGACAGTAGACGGCTACACCTTC. Translated: CASSLVGTVDGYTF. The chain carries TRBV5-1 and TRBJ1-2; 7 bases align to TRBD1. J gave up 8 bases and V 0 bases, and 7 bases lay outside the gene matches. Germline V gives CDR1 SGHRS, CDR2 YFSETQ. The CDR3 length is 14 residues.

This chain connects TRBV5-1 to TRBJ2-2; 16 bases agree with TRBD2. This CDR3 spans 16 amino acids. The germline V gene has CDR1 SGHRS and CDR2 YFSETQ. The V and J ends lost 4 bases and 6 bases, in that order; junction bases with no gene match: 3. The CDR3 DNA reads as TGCGCCAGCAGCGCCGGGACTAGCGGGGGGGCCGGGGAGCTGTTTTTT. It yields the protein CASSAGTSGGAGELFF.

The chain joins TRBV23-1 to TRBJ1-1; D is ambiguous. TRBV23-1 carries the ORF label, with uncertain function. There are 15 residues in the CDR3. V was trimmed by 0 bases and J by 1 base, leaving 9 bases between them. CDR3 loop: CASSQSLWGNTEAFF. In DNA form, the CDR3 reads TGCGCCAGCAGTCAATCTCTCTGGGGGAACACTGAAGCTTTCTTT.

The chain employs TRBV5-4 and TRBJ2-2, with D perhaps matching TRBD1 or TRBD2 (5 bases each). The CDR3 has 15 amino acids. Germline V gene lookup returns CDR1 SGHNT and CDR2 YYREEE (reference sequence). V was pared by 0 bases and J by 4 bases, with 10 bases between. The DNA for the CDR3 is TGTGCCAGCAGCTTGGCCGGGACGGCCACCGGGGAGCTGTTTTTT. This encodes CASSLAGTATGELFF.

The chain employs TRBV6-4 and TRBJ2-1, with 10 bases aligning to TRBD2. V was clipped by 5 bases and J by 2 bases; unmatched bases: 9. The germline V gene has CDR1 MRHNA and CDR2 SNTAGT. CDR3 length equals 17 residues. The CDR3 region has the DNA TGTGCCAGCAGTAGGAGCGGGGGGGGAGTAACCTACAATGAGCAGTTCTTC. Translation: CASSRSGGGVTYNEQFF.

The chain recombines TRBV5-4 with TRBJ2-7, with D perhaps TRBD2 (6 bases). The CDR3 loop spans 16 amino acids. CDR1 SGHNT and CDR2 YYREEE come from the germline V gene (reference sequence). V shed 4 bases and J shed 0 bases, with 17 bases lying between them. CDR3 in amino acids: CASSSWGTPSSYEQYF. The CDR3 bases are TGTGCCAGCAGCAGCTGGGGGACTCCGAGCTCCTACGAGCAGTACTTC.

The V gene is TRBV6-5, the J gene TRBJ2-2; 13 bases are shared with TRBD2. Losses at the gene ends were 8 bases for V and 2 bases for J; bases not matched to a gene: 2. Germline assignment: CDR1 MNHEY and CDR2 SVGAGI. There are 15 residues in the CDR3. CDR3: CASRLAGGNTGELFF. The DNA of the CDR3 is TGTGCCAGCCGACTAGCGGGGGGCAACACCGGGGAGCTGTTTTTT.

The V and J genes are TRBV7-3 and TRBJ2-4; unclear D gene. Trimming took off 8 bases at V and 6 bases at J, with 17 bases between the two ends. Germline values: CDR1 SGHTA, CDR2 FQGTGA. The CDR3 extends over 14 amino acids. The CDR3 sequence is CASAYWSFRNIQYF. The CDR3 coding sequence is TGTGCCAGCGCGTACTGGAGCTTTAGAAACATTCAGTACTTC.

This chain links TRBV18 with TRBJ2-2, with a weak D call TRBD1 (7 bases). V lost 5 bases, J lost 6 bases, and 16 bases lay in between. Germline CDR1 reads KGHSH; CDR2 reads LQKENI. This CDR3 has 15 residues. DNA for the CDR3: TGTGCCAGCTCAACGAATCAGGGGGGATCCGGGGAGCTGTTTTTT. It yields the protein CASSTNQGGSGELFF.

This chain links TRBV10-3 with TRBJ1-4; possible D gene TRBD1, 5 bases. Looked up from germline, CDR1 is ENHRY and CDR2 is SYGVKD. With 3 bases removed from V and 8 bases from J, the gap between germline ends came to 7 bases. The CDR3 consists of 12 residues. The CDR3 region has the DNA TGTGCCATCAGTGACCGGGACGAAAAACTGTTTTTT. Translation gives CAISDRDEKLFF.

This chain links TRBV2 with TRBJ1-3; maybe TRBD1 (5 bases). Looked up from germline, CDR1 is SNHLY and CDR2 is FYNNEI. Deletions cut 5 bases from V and 4 bases from J, with 12 bases between. This CDR3 spans 14 amino acids. The CDR3 protein is CASSKGRPGNTIYF. The CDR3 DNA sequence: TGTGCCAGCAGTAAGGGACGGCCAGGAAACACCATATATTTT.

The chain employs TRBV5-4 and TRBJ1-1; D is perhaps TRBD1 (5 bases). The CDR3 loop spans 15 amino acids. V lost 4 bases and J lost 7, with 20 bases in between. Germline lookup yields CDR1 SGHNT and CDR2 YYREEE (reference sequence). CDR3: CASSSDSGGGVEAFF. DNA of the CDR3: TGTGCCAGCAGCAGTGACAGCGGGGGGGGTGTTGAAGCTTTCTTT. The whole variable domain, filled in from reference TRBV5-4 and TRBJ1-1, reads ETGVTQSPTHLIKTRGQQVTLRCSSQSGHNTVSWYQQALGQGPQFIFQYYREEENGRGNFPPRFSGLQFPNYSSELNVNALELDDSALYLCASSSDSGGGVEAFFGQGTRLTVV.

This clone was seen once. This chain uses TRBV30 with TRBJ1-5; 10 positions agree with TRBD1. Germline V lookup: CDR1 GTSNPN, CDR2 SVGIG (reference sequence). V gave up 0 bases and J gave up 5 bases; unmatched junction bases: 7. The length of the CDR3 is 16 residues. CDR3 bases: TGTGCCTGGAGTGTGTTAGGACAGGGGGTTGATCAGCCCCAGCATTTT. Amino acids: CAWSVLGQGVDQPQHF.

The J gene is TRBJ1-2, the V gene TRBV11-2, with D tentatively TRBD1 (5 bases). V was shortened by 7 bases and J by 4 bases, with 25 bases between the two germline ends. This CDR3 spans 17 amino acids. Looked up from germline, CDR1 is SGHAT and CDR2 is FQNNGV. CDR3 protein: CASINGDPGQVGYGYTF. The CDR3 bases are TGTGCCAGCATCAACGGAGATCCGGGGCAGGTTGGCTATGGCTACACCTTC. The whole variable domain, filled in from reference TRBV11-2 and TRBJ1-2, reads EAGVAQSPRYKIIEKRQSVAFWCNPISGHATLYWYQQILGQGPKLLIQFQNNGVVDDSQLPKDRFSAERLKGVDSTLKIQPAKLEDSAVYLCASINGDPGQVGYGYTFGSGTRLTVV.

The chain couples TRBV11-2 to TRBJ2-5; D might be TRBD2 (8 bases). The germline CDR1 and CDR2 sequences are SGHAT and FQNNGV. The length of the CDR3 is 18 residues. V was trimmed by 0 bases and J by 1 base, leaving 18 bases between them. The chain's CDR3 is CASSLEGGGTEAQETQYF. Here the CDR3 DNA reads TGTGCCAGCAGCTTAGAGGGCGGGGGGACAGAGGCCCAAGAGACCCAGTACTTC. Combining the CDR3 with reference TRBV11-2 and TRBJ2-5 gives the whole variable domain EAGVAQSPRYKIIEKRQSVAFWCNPISGHATLYWYQQILGQGPKLLIQFQNNGVVDDSQLPKDRFSAERLKGVDSTLKIQPAKLEDSAVYLCASSLEGGGTEAQETQYFGPGTRLLVL.

V is TRBV28 and J is TRBJ2-7; TRBD2 aligns across 10 bases. The CDR3 length is 14 residues. Germline V CDR1 and CDR2: MDHEN, SYDVKM. V shed 5 bases, J shed 7 bases, and the junction held 8 bases outside the gene matches. This CDR3 reads CASSAPSGGREQYF. CDR3 sequence (DNA): TGTGCCAGCAGTGCCCCTAGCGGGGGTCGGGAGCAGTACTTC.

The chain carries TRBV14 and TRBJ1-6; tentatively, D is TRBD1 (6 bases). Germline-derived CDR1 and CDR2 are SGHDN and FVKESK. V gave up 6 bases and J gave up 4 bases, with 16 bases separating them. The CDR3 has 16 residues. The CDR3, as DNA: TGTGCCAGCAGATCACAGGGAGCCTCTTATAATTCACCCCTCCACTTT. It translates to CASRSQGASYNSPLHF.